This TCR beta chain was recovered during a study of T cell repertoires in cytomegalovirus infection. Turning to the study itself: Recently identified HLA-C-restricted CMV epitopes and well-studied HLA-B-restricted CMV epitopes were used by the study. Study findings and constraints: CMV-specific TCR beta clonotypes restricted by HLA-C dominated the ex vivo response.

TCRdb analysed the reads with MiXCR anew, one entry per CDR3 protein. The table shows about 900,000 distinct CDR3 sequences, with roughly 30% occurring only once. CDR3 length: 13 amino acids. The V and J ends lost 5 bases and 8 bases respectively, with 13 bases between them. Germline-derived CDR1 and CDR2 are SEHNR and FQNEAQ (reference sequence). This clonotype was counted a few times. What it binds is not known. The origin of this receptor is a human donor in good health (CMV status not recorded). Some clones in this sample may be carry-over from other donors' samples. The chain couples TRBV7-9 to TRBJ2-1; weak D call: TRBD2 (6 bases). Sequenced material: cultured CD8+ T cells from PBMCs, taken from culture after CMV antigen stimulation. The DNA of the CDR3 is TGTGCCAGCAGCCCGCCCGGGAGTCATGAGCAGTTCTTC. This codes for CASSPPGSHEQFF.